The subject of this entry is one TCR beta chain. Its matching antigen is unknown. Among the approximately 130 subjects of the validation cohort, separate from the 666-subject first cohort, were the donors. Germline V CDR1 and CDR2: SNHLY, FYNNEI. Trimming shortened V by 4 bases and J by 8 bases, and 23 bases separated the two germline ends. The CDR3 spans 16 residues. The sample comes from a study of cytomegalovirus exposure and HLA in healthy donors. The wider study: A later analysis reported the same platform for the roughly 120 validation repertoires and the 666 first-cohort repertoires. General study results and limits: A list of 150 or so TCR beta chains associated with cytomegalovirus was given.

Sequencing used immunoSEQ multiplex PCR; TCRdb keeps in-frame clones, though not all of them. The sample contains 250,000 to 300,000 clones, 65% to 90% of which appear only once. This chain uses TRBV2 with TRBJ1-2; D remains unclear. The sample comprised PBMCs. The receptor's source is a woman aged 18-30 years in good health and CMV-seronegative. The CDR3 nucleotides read TGTGCCAGCAGTGTAACGCAAGAGGCCCTCGCCGGCGGCTACACCTTC. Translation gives CASSVTQEALAGGYTF.